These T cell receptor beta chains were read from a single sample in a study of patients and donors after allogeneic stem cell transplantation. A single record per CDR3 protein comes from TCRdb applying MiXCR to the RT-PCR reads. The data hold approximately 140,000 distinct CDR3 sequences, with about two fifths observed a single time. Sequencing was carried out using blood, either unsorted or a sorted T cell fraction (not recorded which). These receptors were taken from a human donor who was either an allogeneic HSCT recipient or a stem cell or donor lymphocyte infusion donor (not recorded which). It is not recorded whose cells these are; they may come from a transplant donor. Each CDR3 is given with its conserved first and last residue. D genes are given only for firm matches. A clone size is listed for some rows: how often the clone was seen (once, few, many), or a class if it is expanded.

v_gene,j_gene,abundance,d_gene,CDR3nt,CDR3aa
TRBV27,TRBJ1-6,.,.,TGTGCCAGCAGTTTAGAGGACATGAATAATTCACCCCTCCACTTT,CASSLEDMNNSPLHF
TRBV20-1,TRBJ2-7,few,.,TGCAGTGCGACACTGACTTTCTACGAGCAGTACTTC,CSATLTFYEQYF
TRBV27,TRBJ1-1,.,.,TGTGCCAGCAGTCCGAATCCTGGGGGCACTGAAGCTTTCTTT,CASSPNPGGTEAFF
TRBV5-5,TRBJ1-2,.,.,TGTGCCAGCAGCTTGGCCACACTCGGTGGGAAGGGCTACACCTTC,CASSLATLGGKGYTF
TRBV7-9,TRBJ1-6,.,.,TGTGCCAGCAGCCCTACCCAAGGGGGGGAGAGCTCCTATAATTCACCCCTCCACTTT,CASSPTQGGESSYNSPLHF
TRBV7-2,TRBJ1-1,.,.,TGTGCCAGCAGCTTAGCGCTGGACGGAGGAATTGAAGCTTTCTTT,CASSLALDGGIEAFF
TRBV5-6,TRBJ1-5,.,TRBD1,TGTGCCAGCAGCTACGGGACAGGGGGACAGCCCCAGCATTTT,CASSYGTGGQPQHF
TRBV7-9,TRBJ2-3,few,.,TGTGCCAGCCTGGCCGCCCTTAGGGATACGCAGTATTTT,CASLAALRDTQYF
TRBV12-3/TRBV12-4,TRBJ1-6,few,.,TGTGCCAGCAGTTTTAAGCAGGGAAGTTCACCCCTCCACTTT,CASSFKQGSSPLHF
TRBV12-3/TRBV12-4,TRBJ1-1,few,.,TGTGCCAGCAGAGATTCTGAAGCTTTCTTT,CASRDSEAFF
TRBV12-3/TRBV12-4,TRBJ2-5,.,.,TGTGCCAGCAGTTTTCGGGGGGCGAAGGAGACCCAGTACTTC,CASSFRGAKETQYF
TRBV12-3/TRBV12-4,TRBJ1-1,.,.,TGTGCCAGCAGTTTTGCACACAGGAACACTGAAGCTTTCTTT,CASSFAHRNTEAFF
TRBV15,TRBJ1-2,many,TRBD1,TGTGCCACCAGCAGGTCTACAGGGGGCGGAAACTATGGCTACACCTTC,CATSRSTGGGNYGYTF
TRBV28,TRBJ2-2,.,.,TGTGCCAGCAGTTCTCCGGGACAGAACACCGGGGAGCTGTTTTTT,CASSSPGQNTGELFF
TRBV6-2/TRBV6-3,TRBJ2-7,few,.,TGTGCCAGCAGTTCAGGGAGTGGCTACGAGCAGTACTTC,CASSSGSGYEQYF
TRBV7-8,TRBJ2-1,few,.,TGTGCCAGCAGCTTAGCGGTTAGCCGGAATGAGCAGTTCTTC,CASSLAVSRNEQFF
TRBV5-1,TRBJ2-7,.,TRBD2,TGCGCCAGCAGCGCACGGGAGGGGACCGGCGAGCAGTACTTC,CASSAREGTGEQYF
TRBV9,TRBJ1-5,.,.,TGTGCCAGCAGCGTAGCTCGGAGTGGTAGTGGAGTAGGATATAGCAATCAGCCCCAGCATTTT,CASSVARSGSGVGYSNQPQHF
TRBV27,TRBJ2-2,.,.,TGTGCCAGCAGTTTATCGGGCGCCGGGGAGCTGTTTTTT,CASSLSGAGELFF
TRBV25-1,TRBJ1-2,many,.,TGTGCCAGCAGTGAATCCCTTGACTATGGCTACACCTTC,CASSESLDYGYTF
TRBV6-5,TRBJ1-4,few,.,TGTGCCAGCAGCCCAGACGCGCGAGGAAAACTGTTTTTT,CASSPDARGKLFF
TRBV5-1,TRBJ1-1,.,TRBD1,TGCGCCAGCAGCTTGAACAGGGGTGGCACTGAAGCTTTCTTT,CASSLNRGGTEAFF
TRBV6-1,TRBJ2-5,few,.,TGTGCCAGCACGAACGTCCAAGAGACCCAGTACTTC,CASTNVQETQYF
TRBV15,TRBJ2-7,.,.,TGTGCCACCAGCAGAGTCCTCCCTGGCGAGCAGTACTTC,CATSRVLPGEQYF
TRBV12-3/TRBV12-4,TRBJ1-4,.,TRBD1,TGTGCCAGCAGTTCAGGGGGAAGGAATGAAAAACTGTTTTTT,CASSSGGRNEKLFF
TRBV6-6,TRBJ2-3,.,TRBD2,TGTGCCAGCAGCCCCCGGGATAGCGGGGGTGATACGCAGTATTTT,CASSPRDSGGDTQYF
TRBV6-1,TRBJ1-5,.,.,TGTGCCAGCGAAGGGTCGGGCCAGCCCCAGCATTTT,CASEGSGQPQHF